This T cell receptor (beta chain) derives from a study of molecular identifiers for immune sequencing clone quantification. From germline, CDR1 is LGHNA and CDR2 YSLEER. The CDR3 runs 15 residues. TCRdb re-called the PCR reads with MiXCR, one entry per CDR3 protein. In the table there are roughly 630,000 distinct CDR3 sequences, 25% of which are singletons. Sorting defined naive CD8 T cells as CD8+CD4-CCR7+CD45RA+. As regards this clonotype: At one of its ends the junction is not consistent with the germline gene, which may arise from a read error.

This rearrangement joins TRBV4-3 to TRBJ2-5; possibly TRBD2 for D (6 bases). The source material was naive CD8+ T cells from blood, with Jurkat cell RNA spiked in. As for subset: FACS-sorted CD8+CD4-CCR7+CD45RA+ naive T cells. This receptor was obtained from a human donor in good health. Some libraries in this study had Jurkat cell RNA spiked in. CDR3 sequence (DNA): TGCGCCAGCGGCCAAGATCAGGGAGGAGAGGAGACCCAGTACTTC. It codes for CASGQDQGGEETQYF.